This TCR beta chain was documented in a study of blood T cell repertoires in COVID-19. In the study overall: Material from acute and convalescent COVID-19 was sourced from the United States, Italy and Spain.

Per the original data handling: Reference gene primer amplification gave estimated nucleated cell counts. TCRdb's copy holds only in-frame clones and misses some; the assay was immunoSEQ multiplex PCR. D and trimming come from the DNA, and the V and J calls and clone size come from that table. The sample gives a few hundred thousand clones, under 90% of which show up once; roughly 2.8% is in the top ten. Germline V CDR1 and CDR2: SGHRS, YFSETQ. V was pared by 4 bases and J by 0 bases, with 13 bases between. This CDR3 has 15 residues. Cohort placement rested on clinical history that participants reported themselves.

Sequencing input: PBMCs or T cells enriched from blood (not recorded which). The TCR comes from a woman in her 50s who had been exposed to COVID-19. The chain joins TRBV5-1 to TRBJ1-1; maybe TRBD1 (5 bases). This chain's CDR3 is CASSGGNLLNTEAFF. The CDR3 nucleotides read TGCGCCAGCAGCGGGGGGAACCTCCTGAACACTGAAGCTTTCTTT.